This T cell receptor beta chain appears in the sequencing data of a study of T cell responses to AZD1222 COVID-19 vaccine. Points from the study as a whole: Repertoires were obtained only post-peak T cell response. White British ancestry dominated among donors, who included more females, and clonal diversity was possibly underestimated.

This clone was counted only a few times. Its specificity is unknown. TCRdb's copy holds only in-frame clones and misses some; the assay was immunoSEQ multiplex PCR. The table includes approximately 90,000 clones, around 85% detected once. The junction had 4 bases not matched to a gene; V was cut back by 7 bases and J by 5 bases. From germline, CDR1 is ENHRY and CDR2 SYGVKD. This CDR3 region has 15 residues. The source was peripheral blood, collected on day 0 of AZD1222 vaccination. The J gene is TRBJ2-1, the V gene TRBV10-3, with TRBD2 identical over 14 bases. The TCR originated in an adult in good health. This CDR3 is CAITMGLAGDNEQFF. In DNA, the CDR3 is TGTGCCATCACCATGGGACTAGCGGGAGACAATGAGCAGTTCTTC.